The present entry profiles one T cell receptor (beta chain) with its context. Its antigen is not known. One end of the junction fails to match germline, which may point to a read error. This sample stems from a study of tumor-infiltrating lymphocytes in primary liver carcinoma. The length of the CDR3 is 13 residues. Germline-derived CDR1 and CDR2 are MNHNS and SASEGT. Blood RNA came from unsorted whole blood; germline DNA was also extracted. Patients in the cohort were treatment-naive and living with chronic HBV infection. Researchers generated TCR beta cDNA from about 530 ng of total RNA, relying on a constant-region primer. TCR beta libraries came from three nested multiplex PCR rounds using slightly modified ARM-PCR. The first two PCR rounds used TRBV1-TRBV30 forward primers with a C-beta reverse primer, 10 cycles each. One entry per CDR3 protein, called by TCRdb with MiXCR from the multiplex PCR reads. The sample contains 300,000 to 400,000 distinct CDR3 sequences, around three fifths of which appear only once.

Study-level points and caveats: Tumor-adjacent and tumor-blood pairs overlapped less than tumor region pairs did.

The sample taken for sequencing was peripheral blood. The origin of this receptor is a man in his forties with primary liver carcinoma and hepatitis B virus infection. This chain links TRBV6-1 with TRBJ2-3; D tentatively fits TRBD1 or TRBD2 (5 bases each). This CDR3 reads CASRRDELDTQCF. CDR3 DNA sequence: TGTGCAAGCAGACGGGACGAGTTGGATACGCAGTGTTTT.